What follows describes a single T cell receptor (beta chain). Its antigen is unknown. The sample belongs to a study of graft-versus-host responses after intestinal transplantation. Whole-study context: Anti-thymocyte globulin served as induction for all recipients, who then took tacrolimus and steroids for three to four years. Regarding the study as a whole: Early declines in HvG clones that occurred post-transplant were associated with peak circulating GvH clone levels.

After removal of 6 bases from V and 5 bases from J, the junction contained 10 bases not matched to a gene. CDR1 is LNHDA and CDR2 is SQIVND in the germline V gene (reference sequence). The CDR3 totals 16 residues. Sequencing used immunoSEQ multiplex PCR; TCRdb keeps in-frame clones, though not all of them. The table includes around 110,000 clones, about nine tenths detected once. This receptor was obtained from a human donor who received an intestinal transplant. The sample was unstimulated CD4+ T cells sorted from spleen or lymph node cells, taken before intestinal transplant. The chain combines TRBV19 with TRBJ2-1, with 10 bases matching TRBD2. This CDR3 reads CASRPSLAGLNNEQFF. CDR3 DNA sequence: TGTGCCAGTAGGCCCTCACTAGCGGGGCTCAACAATGAGCAGTTCTTC.